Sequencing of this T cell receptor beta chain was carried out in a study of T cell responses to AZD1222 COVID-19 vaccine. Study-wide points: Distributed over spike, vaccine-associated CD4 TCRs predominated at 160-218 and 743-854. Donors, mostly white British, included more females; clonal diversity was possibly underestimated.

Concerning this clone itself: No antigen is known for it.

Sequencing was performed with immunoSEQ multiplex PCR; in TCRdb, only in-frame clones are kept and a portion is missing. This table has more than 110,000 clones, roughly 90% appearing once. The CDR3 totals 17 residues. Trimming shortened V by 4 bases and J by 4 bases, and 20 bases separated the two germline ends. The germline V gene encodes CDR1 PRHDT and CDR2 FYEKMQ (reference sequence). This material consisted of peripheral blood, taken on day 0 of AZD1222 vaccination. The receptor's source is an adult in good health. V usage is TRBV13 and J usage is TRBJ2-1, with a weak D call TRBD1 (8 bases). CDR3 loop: CASSSLQQGGVYNEQFF. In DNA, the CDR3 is TGTGCCAGCAGCTCTCTCCAACAGGGGGGGGTATACAATGAGCAGTTCTTC.